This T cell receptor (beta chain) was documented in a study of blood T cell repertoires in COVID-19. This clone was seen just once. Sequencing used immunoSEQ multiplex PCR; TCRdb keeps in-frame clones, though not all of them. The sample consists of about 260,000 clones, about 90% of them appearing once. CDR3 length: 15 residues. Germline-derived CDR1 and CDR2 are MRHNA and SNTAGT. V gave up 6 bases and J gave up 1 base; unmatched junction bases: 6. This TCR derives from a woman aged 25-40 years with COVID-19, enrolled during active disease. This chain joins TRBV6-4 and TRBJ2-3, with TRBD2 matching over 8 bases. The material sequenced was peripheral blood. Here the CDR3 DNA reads TGTGCCAGCAGCGGCGCGGGGGGAGGCACAGATACGCAGTATTTT. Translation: CASSGAGGGTDTQYF.